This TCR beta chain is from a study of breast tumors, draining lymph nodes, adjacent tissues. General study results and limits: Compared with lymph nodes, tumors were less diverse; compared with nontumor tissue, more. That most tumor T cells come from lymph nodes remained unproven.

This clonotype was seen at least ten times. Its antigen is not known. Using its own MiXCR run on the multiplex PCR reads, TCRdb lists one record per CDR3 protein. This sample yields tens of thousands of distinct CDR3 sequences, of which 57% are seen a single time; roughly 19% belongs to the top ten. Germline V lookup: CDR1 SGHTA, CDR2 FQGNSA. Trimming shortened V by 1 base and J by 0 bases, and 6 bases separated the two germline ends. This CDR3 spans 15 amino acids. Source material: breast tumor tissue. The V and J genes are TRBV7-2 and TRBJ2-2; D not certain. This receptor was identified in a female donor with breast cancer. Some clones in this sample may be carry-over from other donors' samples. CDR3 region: CASSLDAANTGELFF. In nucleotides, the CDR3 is TGTGCCAGCAGCTTAGACGCAGCGAACACCGGGGAGCTGTTTTTT.